This entry lists 28 T cell receptor beta chains sequenced from one sample in a study of regulatory T cells in long-lasting Graves disease. Construction of TCR beta libraries relied on iRepertoire HTBI primers and on Arm-PCR targeting CDR3 regions. TCRdb used MiXCR to reprocess the multiplex PCR reads, holding one entry per CDR3 protein. This sample carries more than 350,000 distinct CDR3 sequences, 14% to 15% of them seen once, and the ten largest clones take approximately 16%. The time point: newly diagnosed GD, antithyroid drugs for less than 3 months. PBMC RNA served as the TCR library source. The same sample was also used in a study of T cells in Graves' hyperthyroidism and ophthalmopathy.

The sequenced sample was peripheral blood mononuclear cells (PBMCs), obtained at new diagnosis, from a patient treated with antithyroid drugs. All receptors derive from a woman aged 25 to 39 with Graves disease.

This clonotype appeared many times. The V and J genes are TRBV6-1 and TRBJ2-1, with 8 bases that match TRBD2. V dropped 5 bases and J dropped 5; count of bases not matched to a gene: 5. The CDR3 extends over 14 amino acids. Germline lookup yields CDR1 MNHNS and CDR2 SASEGT. The CDR3 DNA sequence: TGTGCCAGCAGTCTTTACGGGAGGGACAATGAGCAGTTCTTC. Protein: CASSLYGRDNEQFF.

This clonotype was seen at least ten times. V usage is TRBV10-2 and J usage is TRBJ2-2; 9 nucleotides align to TRBD2. In germline, CDR1 is WSHSY, CDR2 SAAADI. J was trimmed by 5 bases and V by 10 bases; bases with no gene match: 11. The CDR3 contains 15 residues. CDR3 protein: CATGLAGYRTGELFF. CDR3 DNA sequence: TGCGCCACCGGCCTAGCGGGATATCGGACCGGGGAGCTGTTTTTT.

This clonotype was counted many times. This chain uses TRBV6-1 with TRBJ2-7, with 9 nucleotides matching TRBD2. The germline V gene has CDR1 MNHNS and CDR2 SASEGT. The CDR3 is 13 residues long. The trim removed 8 bases at V and 6 bases at J, leaving 8 bases unmatched. The CDR3 sequence is CASGGTSLGEQYF. The CDR3 DNA sequence: TGTGCCAGCGGTGGGACTAGCCTTGGCGAGCAGTACTTC.

The rearrangement links TRBV11-2 to TRBJ2-1; D call uncertain. V gave up 5 bases and J gave up 8 bases, with 7 bases separating them. The CDR3 runs to 11 residues. CDR1 is SGHAT, CDR2 FQNNGV, per germline. CDR3 in DNA: TGTGCCAGCAGCCCGTCCCATGAGCAGTTCTTC. It translates to CASSPSHEQFF.

This clonotype was counted between two and nine times. V gene TRBV12-3 or TRBV12-4 combines with J gene TRBJ2-1; 9 bases are shared with TRBD2. The CDR3 is 16 amino acids. Trimming cost V 4 bases and J 4 bases; bases outside gene matches: 8. Here the CDR3 DNA reads TGTGCCAGCAGTTGGCCCAGTAGCGGGAGTTACAATGAGCAGTTCTTC. It yields the protein CASSWPSSGSYNEQFF.

At least ten counts were recorded for this clonotype. The chain links TRBV19 to TRBJ1-1, with 8 positions matching TRBD1. Germline CDR1 and CDR2: LNHDA and SQIVND (reference sequence). The V and J ends lost 4 bases and 0 bases, in that order; junction bases with no gene match: 10. The CDR3 consists of 17 residues. In nucleotides, the CDR3 is TGTGCCAGTAGTACCGGACAGGGAGGGAGGATGAACACTGAAGCTTTCTTT. Protein sequence: CASSTGQGGRMNTEAFF.

A few counts support this clonotype. This chain connects TRBV6-1 to TRBJ2-2; 10 bases line up with TRBD1. Germline CDR1 reads MNHNS; CDR2 reads SASEGT. The CDR3 contains 14 residues. V was pared by 5 bases and J by 6 bases, with 3 bases of the junction left unmatched. CDR3 in amino acids: CASSTTGGPGELFF. In nucleotides, the CDR3 is TGTGCCAGCAGTACGACAGGGGGCCCCGGGGAGCTGTTTTTT.

This clonotype was observed at least ten times. The J gene is TRBJ1-5, the V gene TRBV6-1; 9 nucleotides line up with TRBD1. CDR3 length: 16 residues. Germline CDR1 MNHNS, CDR2 SASEGT. After removal of 6 bases from V and 4 bases from J, the junction contained 10 bases not matched to a gene. As DNA, the CDR3 is TGTGCCAGCAGCCGGACAGGGGTCAGCTTGAATCAGCCCCAGCATTTT. Translated: CASSRTGVSLNQPQHF.

This clonotype was found once. The V gene is TRBV4-2, the J gene TRBJ2-5, with 9 bases matching TRBD2. CDR1 and CDR2 (germline): LGHNA, YNFKEQ. V trimming: 0 bases; J trimming: 6 bases; junction bases outside the gene matches: 11. CDR3 size: 17 residues. The CDR3 bases are TGTGCCAGCAGCCAAGATCGAAGCGGGAGGTCCATCCAGACCCAGTACTTC. Its translation is CASSQDRSGRSIQTQYF.

This chain connects TRBV30 to TRBJ1-2, with D unresolved. V was pared by 3 bases and J by 1 base, with 6 bases between. In germline, CDR1 is GTSNPN, CDR2 SVGIG (reference sequence). This CDR3 has 12 residues. DNA for the CDR3: TGTGCCTGGAGGAAGGGTAACTATGGCTACACCTTC. Protein product: CAWRKGNYGYTF.

The rearrangement joins TRBV12-5 to TRBJ2-7; 7 nucleotides line up with TRBD2. The germline CDR1 and CDR2 sequences are LGHNT and FRNRAP. J lost 3 bases, V lost 3 bases, and 17 bases had no gene match. CDR3 length: 18 amino acids. CDR3 loop: CASGFAPWGGSRLYEQYF. The CDR3 bases are TGTGCTAGTGGTTTTGCCCCCTGGGGCGGGAGTCGCCTCTACGAGCAGTACTTC.

This clonotype was detected many times. The chain employs TRBV6-2 or TRBV6-3 and TRBJ2-2; 10 bases fit TRBD1. The germline CDR1 and CDR2 sequences are MNHEY and SVGEGT. The CDR3 consists of 17 residues. The V segment lost 0 bases and the J segment 4 bases; nucleotides outside the gene matches: 5. The CDR3 coding sequence is TGTGCCAGCAGTTACTCGGGGACAGGGGCGGTCACCGGGGAGCTGTTTTTT. This encodes CASSYSGTGAVTGELFF.

Many counts were recorded for this clonotype. The chain joins TRBV5-5 to TRBJ2-7; 9 bases match TRBD2. Losses at the gene ends were 0 bases for V and 2 bases for J; bases not matched to a gene: 3. Germline CDR1 reads SGHKS; CDR2 reads YYEKEE (reference sequence). CDR3 length: 15 residues. The CDR3 DNA reads as TGTGCCAGCAGCTTGGGACTAGCGGAGACCTACGAGCAGTACTTC. This gives the protein CASSLGLAETYEQYF.

This CDR3 is CASIRGISSTDTQYF. The CDR3 bases are TGTGCCAGCATCCGAGGGATCAGTAGCACAGATACGCAGTATTTT. The J gene is TRBJ2-3, the V gene TRBV7-9, with a tentative D call TRBD2 (5 bases). Germline V CDR1 and CDR2: SEHNR, FQNEAQ (reference sequence). Trimming shortened V by 7 bases and J by 0 bases, and 14 bases separated the two germline ends. The CDR3 runs 15 residues.

This clonotype has ten or more counts. The V call is TRBV2, the J call TRBJ1-4; D might be TRBD1 (5 bases). This CDR3 contains 16 residues. Trimming left V 4 bases short and J 0 bases short, with 12 bases between. Germline-derived CDR1 and CDR2 are SNHLY and FYNNEI. CDR3 DNA: TGTGCCAGCAGTGTGCGGGACGGCGCAACTAATGAAAAACTGTTTTTT. Translating it yields CASSVRDGATNEKLFF.

The chain combines TRBV5-6 with TRBJ2-1; D remains unclear. The V end lost 3 bases, the J end lost 8 bases, and 15 bases lay between the germline ends. Germline assignment: CDR1 SGHDT and CDR2 YYEEEE. The CDR3 totals 14 residues. This chain's CDR3 is CASSSELFDDEQFF. Written as DNA, the CDR3 is TGTGCCAGCAGCTCCGAATTATTTGACGATGAGCAGTTCTTC.

Remarks on this clonotype: A much larger clone differs from this one at a single base, so this may be a read error. The chain employs TRBV7-9 and TRBJ1-2; 7 bases agree with TRBD1. The CDR3 runs to 14 residues. Germline V gene lookup returns CDR1 SEHNR and CDR2 FQNEAQ (reference sequence). The CDR3 DNA sequence: TGTGTCAGCAGCTTAGGACAGGAAACCTATGGCTACACCTTC. It specifies CVSSLGQETYGYTF.

This clonotype was seen a few times. V gene TRBV10-3 combines with J gene TRBJ2-1, with 7 nucleotides matching TRBD2. J gave up 7 bases and V 2 bases, and 11 bases lay outside the gene matches. In germline, CDR1 is ENHRY, CDR2 SYGVKD. The CDR3 is made up of 16 amino acids. The CDR3 coding sequence is TGTGCCATCAGTGAGCATTTGGGCGGGAGTGGGAATGAGCAGTTCTTC. Encoded protein: CAISEHLGGSGNEQFF.

The rearrangement joins TRBV20-1 to TRBJ2-5; 9 bases match TRBD1. Per the germline V gene, CDR1 is DFQATT and CDR2 is SNEGSKA (reference sequence). This CDR3 comprises 15 residues. V trimming: 3 bases; J trimming: 4 bases; junction bases outside the gene matches: 9. The DNA for the CDR3 is TGCAGTGCTAGGAGGCCACAGGGGGCCGGAGAGACCCAGTACTTC. This translates into CSARRPQGAGETQYF.

The table lists this clonotype with many counts. This chain connects TRBV28 to TRBJ2-3, with D maybe TRBD2 (7 bases). Germline V lookup: CDR1 MDHEN, CDR2 SYDVKM. V lost 8 bases and J lost 7, with 16 bases in between. The CDR3 extends over 13 amino acids. Here the CDR3 DNA reads TGTGCCAGCGGGGGGGGCACACCTAATACGCAGTATTTT. This codes for CASGGGTPNTQYF.

The chain couples TRBV30 to TRBJ2-5; TRBD1 matches at 8 bases. Germline V gene sequence: CDR1 GTSNPN, CDR2 SVGIG (reference sequence). The CDR3 contains 14 residues. Unmatched junction bases numbered 8, after V lost 1 base and J lost 7 bases. The CDR3, as DNA: TGTGCCTGGAGTGGACAGGGGCCGACGAGGACCCAGTACTTC. Residues: CAWSGQGPTRTQYF.

This clonotype is a singleton in its sample. This chain uses TRBV7-9 with TRBJ2-5; D might be TRBD1 (5 bases). This CDR3 spans 14 amino acids. With 7 bases removed from V and 3 bases from J, the gap between germline ends came to 15 bases. Germline CDR1 and CDR2: SEHNR and FQNEAQ (reference sequence). In nucleotides, the CDR3 is TGTGCCAGCAATTCCAGGGTTGGGGAAGAGACCCAGTACTTC. It translates to CASNSRVGEETQYF.

This clonotype was counted many times. The chain uses TRBV27 and TRBJ1-1, with a weak D call TRBD1 (5 bases). Germline V gives CDR1 MNHEY, CDR2 SMNVEV (reference sequence). V lost 5 bases and J lost 4, with 11 bases in between. CDR3 length equals 13 residues. The CDR3 DNA reads as TGTGCCAGCAGTCGAGGGGAGATCACTGAAGCTTTCTTT. This codes for CASSRGEITEAFF.

The chain uses TRBV2 and TRBJ1-5; weak D call: TRBD1 (5 bases). CDR3 size: 12 residues. V gave up 6 bases and J gave up 15 bases, with 18 bases separating them. CDR1 is SNHLY, CDR2 FYNNEI, per germline. The CDR3 region has the DNA TGTGCCAGCAGGGGAGGGACGGCCCTTCGGCATTTT. Protein: CASRGGTALRHF. Based on the CDR3 plus reference TRBV2 and TRBJ1-5, the full variable domain is EPEVTQTPSHQVTQMGQEVILRCVPISNHLYFYWYRQILGQKVEFLVSFYNNEISEKSEIFDDQFSVERPDGSNFTLKIRSTKLEDSAMYFCASRGGTALRHFGDGTRLSIL.

This clonotype showed up just a few times. V usage is TRBV24-1 and J usage is TRBJ2-1, with D maybe TRBD1 (6 bases). The germline V and J ends were trimmed by 3 bases and 4 bases, with 18 bases remaining between them. Germline loops: CDR1 KGHDR, CDR2 SFDVKD. The CDR3 is 17 residues long. This CDR3 reads CATSDATGWGRYNEQFF. The DNA of the CDR3 is TGTGCCACCAGTGATGCCACAGGGTGGGGACGTTACAATGAGCAGTTCTTC.

This clonotype has ten or more counts. The V gene is TRBV20-1, the J gene TRBJ2-2; D gene uncertain. The CDR3 sequence is 12 residues long. CDR1 is DFQATT and CDR2 is SNEGSKA in the germline V gene (reference sequence). V lost 6 bases and J lost 1, with 6 bases in between. The CDR3 DNA reads as TGCAGTGCCTACAGGAACACCGGGGAGCTGTTTTTT. Its protein product is CSAYRNTGELFF.

This clonotype was counted between two and nine times. The chain links TRBV10-2 to TRBJ1-4; D ambiguous. This CDR3 has 15 residues. Trimming removed 0 bases from V and 6 bases from J, with 11 bases in between. CDR1 is WSHSY, CDR2 SAAADI, per germline. CDR3 residues: CASSESEGLYEKLFF. The DNA for the CDR3 is TGCGCCAGCAGTGAGTCGGAGGGTCTTTATGAAAAACTGTTTTTT.

This clonotype was seen ten or more times. The chain couples TRBV20-1 to TRBJ2-3; TRBD2 matches at 11 bases. CDR1 and CDR2 (germline): DFQATT, SNEGSKA (reference sequence). CDR3 length: 17 amino acids. With 8 bases clipped from V and 2 bases from J, the junction kept 15 bases outside the gene matches. CDR3 nucleotides: TGCAGTCCTCCCTCCTTAGCGGGGGGGCTCAACACAGATACGCAGTATTTT. This codes for CSPPSLAGGLNTDTQYF.